This TCR beta chain derives from a study of tumor-infiltrating lymphocytes in primary liver carcinoma. From roughly 21-30 mg of unsorted bulk tissue, DNA and RNA were co-extracted together. TCR beta cDNA came from about 0.45 ug total RNA, primed with a constant-region primer. Library construction for TCR beta comprised three nested multiplex PCR rounds performed with slightly modified ARM-PCR. PCR rounds one and two used TRBV1-TRBV30 forward primers with a C-beta reverse primer for 9 to 10 cycles each. TCRdb passed the multiplex PCR reads through MiXCR, listing each CDR3 protein once. The repertoire consists of around 100,000 distinct CDR3 sequences, with more than 65% occurring once and the leading ten covering about 12%. The germline gives CDR1 SGHAT, CDR2 FQNNGV. The CDR3 totals 17 residues. The count of this clonotype is one. An end of the junction does not agree with germline; a read error may underlie this.

The J gene is TRBJ1-2, the V gene TRBV11-2, with a weak D call TRBD1 (5 bases). The material sequenced was liver tumor tissue from sampling region 2. Subset noted: tumor region T2, inferior pole. The sequence came from a woman aged 55-70 years with primary liver carcinoma and hepatitis B virus infection. The CDR3 bases are TGTGACAGCAGCTTAGATCCGATCAGGGCGCAGCGCTATGGCTACACATTC. Translating it yields CDSSLDPIRAQRYGYTF.